This T cell receptor beta chain appears in the sequencing data of a study of blood T cell repertoires in COVID-19. Overall study: Sites across the United States, Italy and Spain contributed samples from acute and convalescent COVID-19.

Germline assignment: CDR1 SGHAT and CDR2 FQNNGV. The CDR3 contains 16 residues. V shed 1 base and J 1 base; nucleotides not matched to a gene: 1. In the original workflow: Reference gene primer amplification yielded estimated nucleated cell counts. The data were produced by immunoSEQ multiplex PCR, yet TCRdb's version contains in-frame clones alone and is incomplete. The V and J calls and clone size were taken over from that table, and D and trimming were inferred from the DNA. In the table there are approximately 72,000 clones, 70% to 90% of which are singletons. Material: peripheral blood. The rearrangement links TRBV11-2 to TRBJ2-3, with 11 nucleotides matching TRBD2. The clonotype comes from a woman of 80 years or more with acute or convalescent COVID-19. CDR3 nucleotides: TGTGCCAGCAGCTTAGTTAGCGGGGGGGGCACAGATACGCAGTATTTT. Amino acid sequence: CASSLVSGGGTDTQYF.